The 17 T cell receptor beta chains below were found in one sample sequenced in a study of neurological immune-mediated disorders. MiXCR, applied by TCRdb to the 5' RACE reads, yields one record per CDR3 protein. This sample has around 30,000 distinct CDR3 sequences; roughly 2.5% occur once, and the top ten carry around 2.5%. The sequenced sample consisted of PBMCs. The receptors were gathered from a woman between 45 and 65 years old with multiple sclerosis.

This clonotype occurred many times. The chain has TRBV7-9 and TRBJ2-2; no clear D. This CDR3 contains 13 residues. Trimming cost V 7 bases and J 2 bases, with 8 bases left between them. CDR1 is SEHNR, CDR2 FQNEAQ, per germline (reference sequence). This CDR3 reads CASIWGNTGELFF. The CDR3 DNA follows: TGTGCCAGCATCTGGGGAAACACCGGGGAGCTGTTTTTT.

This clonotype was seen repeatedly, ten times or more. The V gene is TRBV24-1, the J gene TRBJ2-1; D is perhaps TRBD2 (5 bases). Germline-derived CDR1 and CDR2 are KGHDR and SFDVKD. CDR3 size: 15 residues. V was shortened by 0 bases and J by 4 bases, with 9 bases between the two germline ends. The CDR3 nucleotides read TGTGCCACCAGTGATTTGCCTTCGGGATACAATGAGCAGTTCTTC. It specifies CATSDLPSGYNEQFF.

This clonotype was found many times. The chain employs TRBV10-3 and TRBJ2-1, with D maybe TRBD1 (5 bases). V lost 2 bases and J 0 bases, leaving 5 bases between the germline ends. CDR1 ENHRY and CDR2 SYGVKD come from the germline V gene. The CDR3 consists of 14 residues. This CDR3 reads CAISEDSSYNEQFF. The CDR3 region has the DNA TGTGCCATCAGTGAGGACAGCTCCTACAATGAGCAGTTCTTC.

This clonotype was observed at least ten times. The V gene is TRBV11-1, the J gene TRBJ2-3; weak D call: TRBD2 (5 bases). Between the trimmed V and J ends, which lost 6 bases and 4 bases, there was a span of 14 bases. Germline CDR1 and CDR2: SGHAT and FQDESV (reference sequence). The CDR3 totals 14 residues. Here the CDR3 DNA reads TGTGCCAGCAGTCCCGGTGGGAGCGCAGATACGCAGTATTTT. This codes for CASSPGGSADTQYF.

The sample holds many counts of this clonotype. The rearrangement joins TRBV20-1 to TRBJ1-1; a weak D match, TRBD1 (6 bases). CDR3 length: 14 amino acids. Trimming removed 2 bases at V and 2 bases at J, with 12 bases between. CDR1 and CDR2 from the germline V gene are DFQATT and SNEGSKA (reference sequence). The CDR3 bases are TGCAGTGCTAGAACCCAGGGGAAAAACACTGAAGCTTTCTTT. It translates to CSARTQGKNTEAFF.

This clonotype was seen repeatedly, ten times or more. This CDR3 is CASSIRGVGNTIYF. CDR3 coding DNA: TGTGCCAGCAGCATAAGGGGTGTCGGAAACACCATATATTTT. V usage is TRBV7-8 and J usage is TRBJ1-3; possible D gene TRBD1, 5 bases. Between the trimmed V and J ends, which lost 5 bases and 4 bases, there was a span of 12 bases. Germline V gene data show CDR1 as SGHVS and CDR2 as FQNEAQ. The CDR3 extends over 14 amino acids.

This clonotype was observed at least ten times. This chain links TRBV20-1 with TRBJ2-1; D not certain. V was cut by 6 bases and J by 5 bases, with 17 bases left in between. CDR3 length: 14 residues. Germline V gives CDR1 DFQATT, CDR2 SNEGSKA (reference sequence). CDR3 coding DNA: TGCAGTGCCAGACATTGGGCGCATCACAATGAGCAGTTCTTC. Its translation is CSARHWAHHNEQFF.

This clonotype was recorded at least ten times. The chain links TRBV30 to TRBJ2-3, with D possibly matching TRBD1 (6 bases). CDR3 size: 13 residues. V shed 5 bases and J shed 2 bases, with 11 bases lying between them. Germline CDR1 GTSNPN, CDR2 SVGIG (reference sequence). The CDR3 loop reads CAWERDTTDTQYF. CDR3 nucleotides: TGTGCCTGGGAACGGGACACCACAGATACGCAGTATTTT.

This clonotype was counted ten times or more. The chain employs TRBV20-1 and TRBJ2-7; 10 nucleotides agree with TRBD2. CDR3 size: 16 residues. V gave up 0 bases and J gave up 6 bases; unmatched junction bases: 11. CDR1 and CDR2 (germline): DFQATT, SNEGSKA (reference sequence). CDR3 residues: CSARDGFGTSAPEQYF. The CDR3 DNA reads TGCAGTGCTAGAGATGGGTTTGGGACTAGCGCCCCCGAGCAGTACTTC.

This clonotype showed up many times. The CDR3 sequence is CASSLGREGRVQYF. CDR3 DNA sequence: TGTGCCAGCAGCTTGGGTAGGGAGGGACGGGTTCAGTACTTC. The rearrangement uses TRBV5-5 and TRBJ2-4; 7 positions agree with TRBD2. The germline gives CDR1 SGHKS, CDR2 YYEKEE (reference sequence). The CDR3 extends over 14 amino acids. After removal of 0 bases from V and 11 bases from J, the junction contained 8 bases not matched to a gene.

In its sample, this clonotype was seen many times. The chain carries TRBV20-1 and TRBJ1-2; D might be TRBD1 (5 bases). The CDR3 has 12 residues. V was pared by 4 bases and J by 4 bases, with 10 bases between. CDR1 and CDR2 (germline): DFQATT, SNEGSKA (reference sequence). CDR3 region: CSATGMGYGYTF. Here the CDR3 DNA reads TGCAGTGCTACAGGGATGGGCTATGGCTACACCTTC.

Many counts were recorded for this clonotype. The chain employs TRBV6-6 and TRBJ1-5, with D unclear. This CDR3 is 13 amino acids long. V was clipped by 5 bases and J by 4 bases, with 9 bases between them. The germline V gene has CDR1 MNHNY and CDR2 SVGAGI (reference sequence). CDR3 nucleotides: TGTGCCAGCAGTCCAGGTAGTAATCAGCCCCAGCATTTT. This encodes CASSPGSNQPQHF.

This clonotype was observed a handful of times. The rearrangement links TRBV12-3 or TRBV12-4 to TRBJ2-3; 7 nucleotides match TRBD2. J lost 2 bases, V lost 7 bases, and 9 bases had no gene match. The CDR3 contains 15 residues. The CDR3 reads CASKRGGRLTDTQYF. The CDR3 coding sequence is TGTGCCAGCAAGCGTGGCGGGAGACTCACAGATACGCAGTATTTT.

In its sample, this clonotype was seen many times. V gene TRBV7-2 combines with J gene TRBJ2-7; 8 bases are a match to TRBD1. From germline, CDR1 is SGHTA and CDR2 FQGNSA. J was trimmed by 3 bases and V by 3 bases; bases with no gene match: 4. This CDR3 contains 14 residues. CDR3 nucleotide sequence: TGTGCCAGCAGCTTGGACAGGGTAAGCTACGAGCAGTACTTC. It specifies CASSLDRVSYEQYF.

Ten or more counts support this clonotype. CDR3 loop: CASSQNLQVNYGYTF. DNA of the CDR3: TGCGCCAGCAGCCAAAACCTTCAAGTTAACTATGGCTACACCTTC. This chain uses TRBV4-3 with TRBJ1-2; no reliable D call. Trimming left V 2 bases short and J 1 base short, with 11 bases between. CDR3 length: 15 residues. Germline CDR1 and CDR2: LGHNA and YSLEER.

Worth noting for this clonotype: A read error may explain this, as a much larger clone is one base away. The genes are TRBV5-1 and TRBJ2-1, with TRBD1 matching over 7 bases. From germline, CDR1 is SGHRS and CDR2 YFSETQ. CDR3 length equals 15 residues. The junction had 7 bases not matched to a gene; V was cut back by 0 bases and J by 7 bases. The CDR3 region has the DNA TGCGCCAGCAGCTTGGAGGGAAAGGGGGCGAATGAGCAGTTCTTC. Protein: CASSLEGKGANEQFF.

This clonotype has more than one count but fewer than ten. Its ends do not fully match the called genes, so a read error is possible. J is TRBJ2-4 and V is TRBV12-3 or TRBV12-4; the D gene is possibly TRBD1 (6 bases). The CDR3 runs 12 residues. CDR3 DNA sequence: TGTGCCAGCAGTTTAGGGGGGCCTCTCAGGGACTTC. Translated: CASSLGGPLRDF.